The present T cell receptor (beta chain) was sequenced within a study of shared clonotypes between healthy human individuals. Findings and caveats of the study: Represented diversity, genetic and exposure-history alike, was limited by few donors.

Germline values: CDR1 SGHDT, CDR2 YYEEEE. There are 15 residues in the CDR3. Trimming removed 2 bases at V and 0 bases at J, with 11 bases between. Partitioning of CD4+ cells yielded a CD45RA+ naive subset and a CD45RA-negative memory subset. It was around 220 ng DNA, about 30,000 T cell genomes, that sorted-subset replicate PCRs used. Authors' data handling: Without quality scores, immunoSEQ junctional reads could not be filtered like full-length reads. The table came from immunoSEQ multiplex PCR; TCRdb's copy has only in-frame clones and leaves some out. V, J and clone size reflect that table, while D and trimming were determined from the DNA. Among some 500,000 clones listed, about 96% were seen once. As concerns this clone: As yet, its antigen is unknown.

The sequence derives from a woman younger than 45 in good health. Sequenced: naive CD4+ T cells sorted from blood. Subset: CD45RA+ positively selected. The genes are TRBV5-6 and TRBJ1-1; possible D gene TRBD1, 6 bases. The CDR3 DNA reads TGTGCCAGCAGCTTACGGCAGGGGATGAACACTGAAGCTTTCTTT. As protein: CASSLRQGMNTEAFF.